This TCR beta chain originates from a study of cytotoxic CD8 clonotypes in ibrutinib-treated CLL (dated by TCRdb to 2020 to 2023). Regarding the research as a whole: The cohort was composed of some twelve relapsed/refractory and about 15 treatment-naive patients; IGHV unmutated status was identified in 17 patients. Partial responses were observed in roughly 24 patients and complete responses in 2; after a median follow-up of 68 months, remission was maintained in around 14 patients and progression was observed in around twelve. Samples at response were collected after a median of about 12 months of treatment, with a range of 6 to 36 months. An average of about 250,000 productive templates and tens of thousands of productive rearrangements was obtained per sample. Of the roughly 90 people in the trial, 26 had longitudinal samples available. Cryopreserved peripheral blood mononuclear cells were obtained prior to treatment, at the time of response, and at either disease progression or sustained remission. All remission and progressive disease samples were collected while patients were still receiving ibrutinib.

Broad study findings and their caveats: Public clonotypes were rare and either shrank or stayed stable during treatment, and the rise in clonality at ibrutinib response reflected expansion of private clonotypes. Sampling times were not matched between sustained-remission and progressing patients, and lymph node repertoires were not studied. Baseline clonality exceeded that of age-matched healthy donors and correlated strongly with circulating CD8+ T-cell counts. Clonality increased at ibrutinib response, stayed stable in sustained remission, and fell back toward baseline at progression.

The label giving this sample's time point can be read as: progressive disease on ibrutinib. For TCR beta library preparation, roughly 2.2 micrograms of genomic DNA were isolated from cryopreserved PBMCs. High-throughput TCR beta sequencing was performed on longitudinal blood samples from CLL patients receiving ibrutinib monotherapy. The patients took part in an open-label, single-center phase 2 trial of ibrutinib monotherapy. The germline V gene (reference sequence) gives CDR1 as LNHDA and CDR2 as SQIVND. Trimming accounts for 5 bases at V and 0 bases at J, while the number of junction bases matched to no gene is 12. The CDR3, from cysteine to phenylalanine, totals 17 residues. Only the CDR3 DNA is retained, 51 bases long and in frame from the first base. A MiSeq instrument was used for deep resolution sequencing, which targeted depths ranging from 1 in 1 million up to 1 in 200,000 T cells, with coverage averaging 10x for each clonotype. TCR beta libraries were generated with the immunoSEQ hsTCRB Kit. As for the original processing: The data were analyzed with ImmunoSEQ Analyzer and ImmunoSEQ Data Assistant, and V, D and J gene assignments followed IMGT definitions. Clonality, which ranges from 0 to 1, was calculated by subtracting the normalized Shannon entropy of productive rearrangement frequencies from one. Only overrepresented clonotypes making up at least 0.05% of the repertoire of each patient were included in the public clonotype analysis. Repertoires from approximately 13 age-matched healthy donors in immuneACCESS were used as clonality controls. Not all clones reach the TCRdb copy of this immuneACCESS table, which keeps in-frame sequences only. Checked studies attribute under half of the gap to unresolved V genes and leave the rest unexplained. V and J calls and clone size are as listed in that table; D and trimming were resolved from the DNA. Across this sample there are 250,000 to 350,000 clones, with 70% to 80% seen only once. 5.6% of the sample is held by the ten biggest clonotypes.

Comments on this clone: It lacks a known antigen. No base qualities exist here, and no much larger clone lies one base off it.

The clonotype comes from a human donor with chronic lymphocytic leukemia. The material was PBMCs, obtained at disease progression, from a patient treated with ibrutinib. Recombination connected TRBV19 to TRBJ1-1; 7 central nucleotides agree with TRBD1. The DNA sequence is given as TGTGCCAGTAGTTTCCGGAGGAACAGGGGAATGAACACTGAAGCTTTCTTT. The resulting protein is CASSFRRNRGMNTEAFF.